A selection of T cell receptor beta chains follows, all from one sample in a study of OX40 agonist ivuxolimab in advanced cancers. Libraries were prepared by immunoSEQ multiplex PCR; TCRdb keeps only in-frame clonotypes and omits some of them. Of roughly 52,000 clones detected, around four fifths appear once; the ten largest clones hold more than 1%. Sequenced material: CD4+ or CD8+ T cells sorted from blood, taken in a trial of the OX40 agonist ivuxolimab. The receptors shown here come from an adult with an advanced solid tumor such as melanoma, head and neck, liver or kidney cancer. The CDR3 runs from the conserved cysteine through the conserved F or W. The D gene is left open where the match is weak. Not every row has a clone size; where given, it reads once, few, many or a size class.

d_call j_call v_call clone_size cdr3_aa cdr3_nt
NA TRBJ2-7 TRBV5-5 once CASSLDGNGPEQYF TGTGCCAGCAGCTTGGATGGGAACGGCCCCGAGCAGTACTTC
TRBD2 TRBJ2-7 TRBV30 NA CARGGGTSGRAFSGEQYF TGTGCTCGTGGCGGGGGAACTAGCGGGAGGGCCTTCTCGGGCGAGCAGTACTTC
NA TRBJ2-1 TRBV7-2 NA CASSFRRNEQFF TGTGCCAGCAGCTTTAGACGGAATGAGCAGTTCTTC
TRBD2 TRBJ2-1 TRBV7-3 once CASSLAGTSGYNEQFF TGTGCCAGCAGCTTAGCCGGGACTAGCGGTTACAATGAGCAGTTCTTC
NA TRBJ2-5 TRBV6-1 NA CASSRRGGPQETQYF TGTGCCAGCAGCCGCAGAGGGGGACCACAAGAGACCCAGTACTTC
NA TRBJ2-2 TRBV5-1 NA CASSVGNLNTGELFF TGCGCCAGCAGCGTTGGCAACCTAAACACCGGGGAGCTGTTTTTT
NA TRBJ2-5 TRBV6-5 once CASSRDRVETQYF TGTGCCAGCAGCAGGGATAGGGTAGAGACCCAGTACTTC
NA TRBJ2-3 TRBV11-2 NA CASSPDRPHTTQYF TGTGCCAGCAGCCCAGACAGGCCCCATACTACGCAGTATTTT
NA TRBJ1-1 TRBV29-1 NA CSGGRGETEAFF TGCAGCGGAGGAAGGGGTGAGACTGAAGCTTTCTTT
TRBD2 TRBJ2-3 TRBV10-1 NA CASSGGLAAWGDTQYF TGCGCCAGCAGTGGGGGACTAGCTGCTTGGGGGGATACGCAGTATTTT
NA TRBJ2-1 TRBV2 NA CASMRDAGRNEQFF TGTGCCAGCATGCGGGATGCCGGGAGAAATGAGCAGTTCTTC
NA TRBJ2-7 TRBV7-9 NA CASSLTSKDEQYF TGTGCCAGCAGCTTAACTAGCAAGGACGAGCAGTACTTC
NA TRBJ1-1 TRBV5-1 NA CASTVGAEAEAFF TGCGCCAGCACTGTAGGGGCTGAGGCTGAAGCTTTCTTT